This T cell receptor beta chain was found in a study of regulatory T cells in long-lasting Graves disease. About the study: Graves' patients (newly diagnosed) had been on antithyroid drugs under 3 months.

With V trimmed by 3 bases and J by 3 bases, 9 bases remained unmatched. Germline V lookup: CDR1 SNHLY, CDR2 FYNNEI. The CDR3 loop spans 16 amino acids. The authors built TCR beta libraries using iRepertoire HTBI primers and Arm-PCR of CDR3 regions. In TCRdb, the multiplex PCR reads were re-called with MiXCR into one record per CDR3 protein. This sample has about 530,000 distinct CDR3 sequences, with 16% found just once. Time point reported: newly diagnosed GD, antithyroid drugs for less than 3 months. Generation of the TCR library employed RNA extracted from PBMCs. The same data also went into a second study, on T cells in Graves' hyperthyroidism and ophthalmopathy. That work states: The majority of expanded thyroid clonotypes above 0.001 also appeared in blood.

This specimen was peripheral blood mononuclear cells (PBMCs), taken at new diagnosis, from a patient treated with antithyroid drugs. The chain combines TRBV2 with TRBJ2-3, with 7 bases lining up with TRBD2. The source is a woman aged 35 to 60 with Graves disease. The CDR3 region is CASSDGSGGGTDTQYF. As DNA, the CDR3 is TGTGCCAGCAGTGACGGCTCGGGGGGAGGAACAGATACGCAGTATTTT.